The following is a TCR beta chain sequence with its context. The antigen is undetermined. These data belong to a study of radiotherapy plus CTLA-4 blockade in lung cancer. Study information: Under 20% of enrolled patients responded objectively, and 31% had disease control. Study-wide findings and caveats: Best predicting response, reportedly, were early blood T cell clone dynamics, with interferon-beta. Blood TCR clones of tumor origin expanded after radiotherapy plus ipilimumab.

Germline V gene sequence: CDR1 LNHDA, CDR2 SQIVND (reference sequence). CDR3 length: 17 residues. V was clipped by 5 bases and J by 3 bases; unmatched bases: 13. The study treated chemo-refractory metastatic non-small-cell lung cancer patients with focal radiation plus ipilimumab CTLA-4 blockade. Data came from immunoSEQ multiplex PCR; TCRdb stores just in-frame clones and leaves some out. The sample contains 84,000 or so clones, around 81% of which appear only once. The chain carries TRBV19 and TRBJ2-4; 7 bases agree with TRBD1. This specimen consisted of peripheral blood, obtained from a patient treated with radiotherapy plus ipilimumab. The origin of this receptor is a human donor with non-small cell lung cancer that progressed on radiotherapy plus ipilimumab. The CDR3 spells CASSPGQQDTFKNIQYF. The DNA of the CDR3 is TGTGCCAGTAGTCCGGGACAGCAAGACACCTTCAAAAACATTCAGTACTTC.